This TCR beta chain was sequenced in a study of tumor-infiltrating lymphocytes in primary liver carcinoma. Whole-study context: Staging of the tumors gave T1-T3 N0M0, with widths of 4.2 to 10 cm. General study points: Relative to blood, tumors carried a significantly larger fraction of the repertoire in their top 250 clones (p = 0.039).

CDR1 MNHEY and CDR2 SVGEGT come from the germline V gene. V lost 6 bases, J lost 3 bases, and 15 bases lay in between. There are 14 residues in the CDR3. The researchers produced TCR beta cDNA from about 510 ng total RNA with a constant-region primer. Three nested multiplex PCR rounds, a slightly modified ARM-PCR method, built the TCR beta libraries. TRBV1-TRBV30 forward primers and a C-beta reverse primer were used in the first two PCR rounds, which each ran for about 9 cycles. TCRdb used MiXCR to reprocess the multiplex PCR reads, holding one entry per CDR3 protein. The sample includes around 88,000 distinct CDR3 sequences, around 68% of them seen just once. Investigators took RNA and DNA out together from 20-30 mg of unsorted bulk tissue. The patients presented with primary liver carcinoma, which was managed through surgical resection. With regard to this clonotype: Its target is unknown.

The sequencing sample was made of tumor-adjacent normal liver tissue. This TCR was sampled from a man aged 35-49 years with primary liver carcinoma and hepatitis B virus infection. This rearrangement joins TRBV6-2 or TRBV6-3 to TRBJ2-7; D perhaps matches TRBD2 (5 bases). In DNA form, the CDR3 reads TGTGCCAGCAGGAATAGTAGAGGGATCTACGAGCAGTACTTC. Residues: CASRNSRGIYEQYF.